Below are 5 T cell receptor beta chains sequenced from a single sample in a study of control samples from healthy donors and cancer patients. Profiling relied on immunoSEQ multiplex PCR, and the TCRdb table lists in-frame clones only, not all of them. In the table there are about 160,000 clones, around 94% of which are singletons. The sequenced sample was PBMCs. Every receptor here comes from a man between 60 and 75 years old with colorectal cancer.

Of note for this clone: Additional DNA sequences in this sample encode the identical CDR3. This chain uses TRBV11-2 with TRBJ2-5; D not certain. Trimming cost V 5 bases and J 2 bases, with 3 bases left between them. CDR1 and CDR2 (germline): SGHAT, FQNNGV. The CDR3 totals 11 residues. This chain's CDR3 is CASSVQETQYF. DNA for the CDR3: TGTGCCAGCAGCGTACAAGAGACCCAGTACTTC.

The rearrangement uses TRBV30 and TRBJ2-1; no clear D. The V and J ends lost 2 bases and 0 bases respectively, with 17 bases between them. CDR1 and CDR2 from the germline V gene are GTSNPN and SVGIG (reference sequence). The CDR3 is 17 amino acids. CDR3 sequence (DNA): TGTGCCTGGAGTTCCCTTCCGCGGCCCCGCTCCTACAATGAGCAGTTCTTC. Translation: CAWSSLPRPRSYNEQFF.

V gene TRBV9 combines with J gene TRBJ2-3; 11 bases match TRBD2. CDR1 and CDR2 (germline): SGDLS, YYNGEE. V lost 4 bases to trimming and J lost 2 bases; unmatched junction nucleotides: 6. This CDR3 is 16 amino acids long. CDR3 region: CASSTYSGGATDTQYF. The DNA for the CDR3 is TGTGCCAGCAGCACATATAGCGGGGGGGCCACAGATACGCAGTATTTT. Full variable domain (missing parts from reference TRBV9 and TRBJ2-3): DSGVTQTPKHLITATGQRVTLRCSPRSGDLSVYWYQQSLDQGLQFLIQYYNGEERAKGNILERFSAQQFPDLHSELNLSSLELGDSALYFCASSTYSGGATDTQYFGPGTRLTVL.

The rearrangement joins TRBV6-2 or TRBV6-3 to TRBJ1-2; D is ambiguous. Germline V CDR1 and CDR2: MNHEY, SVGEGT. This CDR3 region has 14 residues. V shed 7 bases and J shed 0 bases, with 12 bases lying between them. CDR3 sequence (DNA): TGTGCCAGCACCCCAAATCCGACTAACTATGGCTACACCTTC. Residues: CASTPNPTNYGYTF.

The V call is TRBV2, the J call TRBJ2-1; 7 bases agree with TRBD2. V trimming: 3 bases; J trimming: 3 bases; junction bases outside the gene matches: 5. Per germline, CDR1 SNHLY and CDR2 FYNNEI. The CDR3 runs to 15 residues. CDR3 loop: CASSDSRGYYNEQFF. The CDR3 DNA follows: TGTGCCAGCAGTGATTCGCGGGGGTACTACAATGAGCAGTTCTTC.